These 29 T cell receptor beta chains came from one sample sequenced in a study of blood T cell repertoires in COVID-19. Data came from immunoSEQ multiplex PCR; TCRdb stores just in-frame clones and leaves some out. This table holds 180,000 or so clones, about 86% found once. Sequencing was done on a sample of peripheral blood. The origin of the receptors is a woman aged 80 or over in a cohort sampled during active or convalescent COVID-19.

The chain uses TRBV5-4 and TRBJ2-2; 7 bases line up with TRBD2. Losses at the gene ends were 5 bases for V and 2 bases for J; bases not matched to a gene: 9. The CDR3 has 16 residues. CDR1 SGHNT and CDR2 YYREEE come from the germline V gene (reference sequence). In DNA, the CDR3 is TGTGCCAGCAGGGCTGGGGCTAGCGGTAACACCGGGGAGCTGTTTTTT. This sequence encodes CASRAGASGNTGELFF. Complete variable domain (other parts from reference TRBV5-4 and TRBJ2-2): ETGVTQSPTHLIKTRGQQVTLRCSSQSGHNTVSWYQQALGQGPQFIFQYYREEENGRGNFPPRFSGLQFPNYSSELNVNALELDDSALYLCASRAGASGNTGELFFGEGSRLTVL.

This chain uses TRBV10-1 with TRBJ2-7; perhaps TRBD2 as D (7 bases). Between the trimmed V and J ends, which lost 10 bases and 2 bases, there was a span of 18 bases. The germline V gene encodes CDR1 WNHNN and CDR2 SYGVQD (reference sequence). This CDR3 region has 14 residues. CDR3 DNA sequence: TGCGCCACGTGCGGGGGCAGGACGGCCTACGAGCAGTACGTC. As protein: CATCGGRTAYEQYV.

This chain joins TRBV28 and TRBJ2-5; TRBD2 aligns across 11 bases. The CDR3 spans 13 residues. Germline CDR1 MDHEN, CDR2 SYDVKM. V trimming: 6 bases; J trimming: 5 bases; junction bases outside the gene matches: 2. The CDR3 region is CASRIAGGETQYF. The CDR3 bases are TGTGCCAGCAGGATAGCGGGGGGGGAGACCCAGTACTTC.

The rearrangement uses TRBV7-2 and TRBJ1-6; D ambiguous. The germline V gene encodes CDR1 SGHTA and CDR2 FQGNSA. The CDR3 totals 15 residues. The V end was cut by 1 base, the J end by 5 bases, with 9 bases between. The CDR3 sequence: CASSLESGNNSPLHF. The DNA of the CDR3 is TGTGCCAGCAGCTTAGAATCGGGGAATAATTCACCCCTCCACTTT.

This rearrangement joins TRBV25-1 to TRBJ2-4, with TRBD1 as a possible D gene (5 bases). V was clipped by 3 bases and J by 6 bases, with 12 bases between them. The germline gives CDR1 MGHDK, CDR2 SYGVNS. This CDR3 contains 14 residues. The CDR3 bases are TGTGCCAGCAGTGATGCCAGGGTCACAAACATTCAGTACTTC. Its protein is CASSDARVTNIQYF. The full variable domain, its missing parts supplied by reference TRBV25-1 and TRBJ2-4, is EADIYQTPRYLVIGTGKKITLECSQTMGHDKMYWYQQDPGMELHLIHYSYGVNSTEKGDLSSESTVSRIRTEHFPLTLESARPSHTSQYLCASSDARVTNIQYFGAGTRLSVL.

This chain connects TRBV19 to TRBJ1-5; 7 bases are shared with TRBD1. J gave up 7 bases and V 6 bases, and 9 bases lay outside the gene matches. Per germline, CDR1 LNHDA and CDR2 SQIVND (reference sequence). This CDR3 region has 14 residues. The CDR3 coding sequence is TGTGCCAGTAGGGAAACGGGACAGACGCAGCCCCAGCATTTT. This sequence encodes CASRETGQTQPQHF.

The chain employs TRBV9 and TRBJ2-5; 9 bases match TRBD2. Per the germline V gene, CDR1 is SGDLS and CDR2 is YYNGEE. V dropped 0 bases and J dropped 2; count of bases not matched to a gene: 2. The CDR3 covers 15 residues. The CDR3, as DNA: TGTGCCAGCAGCGTAGAGGCGGGGGGGCAAGAGACCCAGTACTTC. Encoded protein: CASSVEAGGQETQYF.

The chain couples TRBV10-3 to TRBJ2-3; 8 positions match TRBD2. The CDR3 spans 15 residues. From germline, CDR1 is ENHRY and CDR2 SYGVKD. V trimming: 6 bases; J trimming: 0 bases; junction bases outside the gene matches: 5. In nucleotides, the CDR3 is TGTGCCATCAGACCCGGACTAGCCAGCACAGATACGCAGTATTTT. Translating it yields CAIRPGLASTDTQYF.

The chain has TRBV2 and TRBJ1-1, with a possible D match to TRBD1 (6 bases). Germline V lookup: CDR1 SNHLY, CDR2 FYNNEI. V lost 5 bases to trimming and J lost 6 bases, with 19 bases between them. CDR3 length: 15 residues. The CDR3, as DNA: TGTGCCAGCAGTACAGGGCAGCCGGGCTTAGCTGAAGCTTTCTTT. Amino acids: CASSTGQPGLAEAFF.

This sequence joins TRBV6-2 or TRBV6-3 and TRBJ2-3; tentatively, D is TRBD1 (6 bases). V gave up 5 bases and J gave up 0 bases, with 9 bases separating them. CDR1 is MNHEY, CDR2 SVGEGT, per germline. The CDR3 runs 14 residues. DNA of the CDR3: TGTGCCAGCAGTCGGGACACCAGCACAGATACGCAGTATTTT. As protein: CASSRDTSTDTQYF.

V usage is TRBV7-9 and J usage is TRBJ2-2; 7 nucleotides agree with TRBD2. V dropped 5 bases and J dropped 6; count of bases not matched to a gene: 6. The germline V gene encodes CDR1 SEHNR and CDR2 FQNEAQ (reference sequence). The CDR3 contains 14 residues. This CDR3 reads CASSLGTTSGELFF. Written as DNA, the CDR3 is TGTGCCAGCAGCCTCGGGACTACGTCCGGGGAGCTGTTTTTT.

This clone has a single count. CDR3 sequence (DNA): TGTGCCAGCAGACGTTCTAGCGGCTCCTACGAGCAGTACGTC. Protein sequence: CASRRSSGSYEQYV. V and J are TRBV7-2 and TRBJ2-7; 7 nucleotides agree with TRBD2. Germline values: CDR1 SGHTA, CDR2 FQGNSA. The CDR3 spans 14 residues. V lost 6 bases, J lost 0 bases, and 5 bases stayed unmatched.

In DNA, the CDR3 is TGTGCCAGCAGCCAACGGGGGCGGGGGGGCCCTTGGGAGACCCAGTACTTC. Its protein is CASSQRGRGGPWETQYF. V usage is TRBV3-1 (or the pseudogene TRBV3-2) and J usage is TRBJ2-5, with 9 bases fitting TRBD2. The V and J ends lost 2 bases and 5 bases, in that order; junction bases with no gene match: 12. The CDR3 has 17 amino acids. Looked up from germline, CDR1 is LGHDT and CDR2 is YNNKEL (reference sequence).

The chain joins TRBV5-1 to TRBJ1-4; 8 positions match TRBD1. The CDR3 is 14 residues long. Germline CDR1 reads SGHRS; CDR2 reads YFSETQ. V gave up 3 bases and J gave up 6 bases; unmatched junction bases: 4. CDR3 residues: CASSSGGSDEKLFF. DNA for the CDR3: TGCGCCAGCAGCTCAGGGGGCTCCGATGAAAAACTGTTTTTT.

The genes are TRBV5-1 and TRBJ2-2; TRBD2 matches at 11 bases. Germline loops: CDR1 SGHRS, CDR2 YFSETQ. After removal of 0 bases from V and 1 base from J, the junction contained 2 bases not matched to a gene. CDR3 length: 17 residues. CDR3 loop: CASSLAGTSGNTGELFF. The CDR3, as DNA: TGCGCCAGCAGCTTGGCCGGGACTAGCGGGAACACCGGGGAGCTGTTTTTT.

This clone was observed a few times. The J gene is TRBJ2-7, the V gene TRBV27; possibly TRBD2 for D (5 bases). CDR1 is MNHEY and CDR2 is SMNVEV in the germline V gene (reference sequence). V shed 5 bases and J shed 0 bases, with 14 bases lying between them. This CDR3 has 15 amino acids. The CDR3 region is CASSRTPFLSYEQYV. CDR3 nucleotides: TGTGCCAGCAGTCGGACTCCTTTTCTCTCCTACGAGCAGTACGTC.

The CDR3 DNA follows: TGCGCCAGCAGTGGGGGTCCGGCAGCGGAAAACTATGGCTACACCTTC. This codes for CASSGGPAAENYGYTF. The chain uses TRBV10-1 and TRBJ1-2; unclear D gene. The CDR3 sequence is 16 residues long. With 4 bases removed from V and 2 bases from J, the gap between germline ends came to 17 bases. Germline values: CDR1 WNHNN, CDR2 SYGVQD (reference sequence).

J is TRBJ1-6 and V is TRBV28; 10 nucleotides match TRBD1. The length of the CDR3 is 16 residues. V shed 8 bases, J shed 2 bases, and the junction held 6 bases outside the gene matches. The V gene's germline CDR1 is MDHEN and CDR2 SYDVKM. As DNA, the CDR3 is TGTGCCAGCGGGGCCGGACAGGGGGCCTATAATTCACCCCTCCACTTT. Encoded protein: CASGAGQGAYNSPLHF.

The chain is built from TRBV5-1 and TRBJ2-5; the match to TRBD1 covers 10 bases. CDR1 is SGHRS, CDR2 YFSETQ, per germline. Trimming removed 1 base from V and 5 bases from J; junction bases left unmatched: 8. The CDR3 loop spans 16 amino acids. CDR3 residues: CASSLSGQGSVETQYF. The DNA of the CDR3 is TGCGCCAGCAGCTTGTCGGGACAGGGGAGTGTCGAGACCCAGTACTTC.

V is TRBV7-2 and J is TRBJ2-7; 7 bases are shared with TRBD1. The junction had 9 bases not matched to a gene; V was cut back by 1 base and J by 3 bases. This CDR3 has 16 residues. The germline gives CDR1 SGHTA, CDR2 FQGNSA. In DNA, the CDR3 is TGTGCCAGCAGCTTAGGTCCGGGCAGGGGGAACTACGAGCAGTACTTC. It yields the protein CASSLGPGRGNYEQYF.

This rearrangement joins TRBV5-1 to TRBJ2-2; 7 nucleotides line up with TRBD2. Per germline, CDR1 SGHRS and CDR2 YFSETQ. The CDR3 has 15 residues. Unmatched junction bases numbered 7, after V lost 5 bases and J lost 3 bases. CDR3 DNA: TGCGCCAGCAGAACGGGAGGTCGCGACACCGGGGAGCTGTTTTTT. Its translation is CASRTGGRDTGELFF.

The table lists this clone with a few counts. The chain couples TRBV11-2 to TRBJ2-1; 11 nucleotides agree with TRBD2. The CDR3 runs 16 residues. The J segment lost 2 bases and the V segment lost 4 bases, leaving 4 bases of the junction unmatched. The V gene's germline CDR1 is SGHAT and CDR2 FQNNGV. In DNA form, the CDR3 reads TGTGCCAGCAGCTCTAGCGGGGGGAAGGCCTACAATGAGCAGTTCTTC. This translates into CASSSSGGKAYNEQFF. Drawing the rest from reference TRBV11-2 and TRBJ2-1, the complete variable domain is EAGVAQSPRYKIIEKRQSVAFWCNPISGHATLYWYQQILGQGPKLLIQFQNNGVVDDSQLPKDRFSAERLKGVDSTLKIQPAKLEDSAVYLCASSSSGGKAYNEQFFGPGTRLTVL.

This clone was seen a handful of times. The chain carries TRBV19 and TRBJ1-2; 9 bases line up with TRBD1. The CDR3 sequence is 15 residues long. Trimming cost V 1 base and J 4 bases; bases outside gene matches: 4. Germline CDR1 and CDR2: LNHDA and SQIVND (reference sequence). CDR3 bases: TGTGCCAGTAGTATAGGGGGACAGGGTAGCTATGGCTACACCTTC. This gives the protein CASSIGGQGSYGYTF.

The rearrangement uses TRBV29-1 and TRBJ1-6; maybe TRBD1 (6 bases). Germline values: CDR1 SQVTM, CDR2 ANQGSEA. Trimming took 4 bases from V and 7 from J, leaving 8 bases between them. This CDR3 region has 12 residues. The CDR3 here is CSVGDTNSPLHF. DNA of the CDR3: TGCAGCGTTGGGGACACCAATTCACCCCTCCACTTT. Full variable domain (outside the CDR3, taken from reference TRBV29-1 and TRBJ1-6): SAVISQKPSRDICQRGTSLTIQCQVDSQVTMMFWYRQQPGQSLTLIATANQGSEATYESGFVIDKFPISRPNLTFSTLTVSNMSPEDSSIYLCSVGDTNSPLHFGNGTRLTVT.

This clone was detected once. The chain uses TRBV21-1 and TRBJ2-3; the DNA was not used to check the table's D call, TRBD2. TRBV21-1 is labeled a pseudogene. CDR3 length: 15 residues. The CDR3 bases are TGTGCCAGCAGCCCCGCTAGCGGGAACACAGATACGCAGTATTTT. Its protein is CASSPASGNTDTQYF.

The DNA for the CDR3 is TGTGCCAGTAGTCTTAGTCGGACAGGGTCGGTAGTGGGTAATAGCAATCAGCCCCAGCATTTT. Amino acid sequence: CASSLSRTGSVVGNSNQPQHF. J is TRBJ1-5 and V is TRBV19; 8 bases map to TRBD1. The CDR3 contains 21 residues. Germline CDR1 is LNHDA and CDR2 is SQIVND (reference sequence). The V gene end was trimmed by 5 bases and the J gene end by 0 bases; junction bases not matched to a gene: 21.

In this sample, this clone turned up once. This sequence joins TRBV5-6 and TRBJ2-5; D is perhaps TRBD2 (5 bases). Trimming took 1 base from V and 7 from J, leaving 17 bases between them. CDR3 length: 15 amino acids. Per the germline V gene, CDR1 is SGHDT and CDR2 is YYEEEE. This CDR3 is CASSLLLNEGGTQYF. For the CDR3, the DNA is TGTGCCAGCAGCTTGCTTTTGAACGAGGGCGGGACCCAGTACTTC.

This chain uses TRBV5-1 with TRBJ1-2; 8 bases align to TRBD1. Germline V gene data show CDR1 as SGHRS and CDR2 as YFSETQ. V lost 0 bases and J lost 2; bases outside the gene matches: 9. The CDR3 has 17 amino acids. The DNA for the CDR3 is TGCGCCAGCAGCTTGGGCCCAAACAGGGGGGGCAACTATGGCTACACCTTC. Translating it yields CASSLGPNRGGNYGYTF.

The chain recombines TRBV11-2 with TRBJ2-4; 14 bases map to TRBD2. The CDR3 contains 16 residues. The ends lost 5 bases at V and 9 bases at J; junction bases unmatched: 9. Looked up from germline, CDR1 is SGHAT and CDR2 is FQNNGV. The CDR3 spells CASSLGLAGDVSIQYF. CDR3 nucleotides: TGTGCCAGCAGCCTGGGACTAGCGGGAGATGTTAGCATTCAGTACTTC.